This note documents a single T cell receptor (beta chain) sequence. Its cognate antigen is unknown. One end of the junction does not line up with germline, which may come from a read error. The CDR3 totals 15 residues. Per germline, CDR1 SEHNR and CDR2 FQNEAQ (reference sequence). These data belong to a study of cytotoxic CD8 clonotypes in ibrutinib-treated CLL. The overall study: Among the patients, about a dozen presented as relapsed/refractory and over 14 as treatment-naive; fewer than 18 showed unmutated IGHV. On average, approximately 95,000 productive rearrangements and just over 250,000 productive templates per sample.

Cryopreserved PBMCs supplied approximately 2 micrograms of genomic DNA for TCR beta libraries. Sequencing used immunoSEQ multiplex PCR; TCRdb keeps in-frame clones, though not all of them. The sample yields around 250,000 clones, 60% to 75% seen once. General study results and limits: Treatment saw public clonotypes, which were uncommon, either contract or stay stable.

The sample in question was PBMCs, obtained after 24 months of ibrutinib treatment. This sequence was found in a human donor with chronic lymphocytic leukemia. The J gene is TRBJ2-1, the V gene TRBV7-9, with D perhaps TRBD2 (6 bases). The CDR3 reads CASSLAGPGDNEQFF. Here the CDR3 DNA reads TGTGCTAGCAGCCTGGCGGGGCCCGGGGACAATGAGCAGTTCTTC.